These 9 T cell receptor beta chains share one sample of origin, sequenced in a study of beta chain features in type 1 diabetes. The sequenced template was cDNA made from the entire isolated RNA. The method was immunoSEQ multiplex PCR; TCRdb's version includes in-frame clones alone and lacks a portion of them. The top ten hold over 2% of the sample, which has 160,000 or so clones, about 9.8% seen once. Specimen: central memory CD4+ T cells from blood. The receptors shown here come from a woman between 18 and 30 years old in good health.

Only a few counts were recorded for this clone. The chain recombines TRBV9 with TRBJ1-1; a possible D gene is TRBD1 (6 bases). Germline CDR1 SGDLS, CDR2 YYNGEE. V was clipped by 4 bases and J by 1 base, with 14 bases between them. This CDR3 has 15 amino acids. The CDR3 reads CASSPMDSWNTEAFF. CDR3 coding DNA: TGTGCCAGCAGCCCGATGGACAGTTGGAACACTGAAGCTTTCTTT. Complete variable domain (other parts from reference TRBV9 and TRBJ1-1): DSGVTQTPKHLITATGQRVTLRCSPRSGDLSVYWYQQSLDQGLQFLIQYYNGEERAKGNILERFSAQQFPDLHSELNLSSLELGDSALYFCASSPMDSWNTEAFFGQGTRLTVV.

The chain combines TRBV9 with TRBJ2-1; TRBD2 agrees at 10 bases. CDR1 and CDR2 (germline): SGDLS, YYNGEE. V lost 3 bases and J lost 2; bases outside the gene matches: 8. CDR3 length: 17 residues. The CDR3 nucleotides read TGTGCCAGCAGCGCAAAAGCGGGAGGGCCTCCCTACAATGAGCAGTTCTTC. Translating gives CASSAKAGGPPYNEQFF.

The chain links TRBV2 to TRBJ2-5; D might be TRBD1 (6 bases). V gave up 3 bases and J gave up 4 bases, with 12 bases separating them. The CDR3 contains 14 residues. Per the germline V gene, CDR1 is SNHLY and CDR2 is FYNNEI. CDR3 region: CASSDWTETETQYF. The CDR3, as DNA: TGTGCCAGCAGTGACTGGACAGAGACAGAGACCCAGTACTTC.

This clone turned up a few times. The DNA of the CDR3 is TGTGCCAGCAGTCAACTAGCGCTAGCCAAAAACATTCAGTACTTC. Protein sequence: CASSQLALAKNIQYF. The chain carries TRBV6-6 and TRBJ2-4; 7 positions match TRBD2. The V gene's germline CDR1 is MNHNY and CDR2 SVGAGI (reference sequence). This CDR3 region has 15 residues. V gave up 5 bases and J gave up 0 bases; unmatched junction bases: 4.

V usage is TRBV11-3 and J usage is TRBJ2-3, with a possible D match to TRBD2 (5 bases). The CDR3 sequence is 14 residues long. CDR1 is SGHNT and CDR2 is YENEEA in the germline V gene. With 0 bases removed from V and 2 bases from J, the gap between germline ends came to 6 bases. In nucleotides, the CDR3 is TGTGCCAGCAGCTTAGAGAGGGCCACAGATACGCAGTATTTT. Amino acids: CASSLERATDTQYF.

V gene TRBV5-1 combines with J gene TRBJ1-1; 8 nucleotides line up with TRBD1. The V gene end was trimmed by 3 bases and the J gene end by 1 base; junction bases not matched to a gene: 5. There are 15 residues in the CDR3. Germline V lookup: CDR1 SGHRS, CDR2 YFSETQ. Written as DNA, the CDR3 is TGCGCCAGCAGCTCCGGACAGGGCCGGAACACTGAAGCTTTCTTT. It yields the protein CASSSGQGRNTEAFF.

This clone showed up just a few times. The gene calls are TRBV9 and TRBJ2-5, with a possible D match to TRBD2 (6 bases). The end of the DNA aligns better with TRBJ2-7, so the J call may be wrong. The CDR3 totals 14 residues. Germline lookup yields CDR1 SGDLS and CDR2 YYNGEE. CDR3 amino acids: CASSVATSTYEQYF. Written as DNA, the CDR3 is TGTGCCAGCAGCGTGGCGACTAGTACCTACGAGCAGTACTTC.

The chain joins TRBV9 to TRBJ2-5; 7 bases map to TRBD2. V gave up 3 bases and J gave up 5 bases; unmatched junction bases: 10. This CDR3 contains 15 residues. In germline, CDR1 is SGDLS, CDR2 YYNGEE. DNA of the CDR3: TGTGCCAGCAGCGCGCTAGCGGAGGGCAGGGAGACCCAGTACTTC. It codes for CASSALAEGRETQYF.

This clone was seen more than once but under ten times. This chain uses TRBV11-1 with TRBJ1-2; 7 nucleotides align to TRBD1. With 5 bases clipped from V and 2 bases from J, the junction kept 2 bases outside the gene matches. The CDR3 is 13 amino acids. CDR1 and CDR2 (germline): SGHAT, FQDESV (reference sequence). The CDR3 loop reads CASSPGQNYGYTF. CDR3 sequence (DNA): TGTGCCAGCAGCCCGGGACAGAACTATGGCTACACCTTC.